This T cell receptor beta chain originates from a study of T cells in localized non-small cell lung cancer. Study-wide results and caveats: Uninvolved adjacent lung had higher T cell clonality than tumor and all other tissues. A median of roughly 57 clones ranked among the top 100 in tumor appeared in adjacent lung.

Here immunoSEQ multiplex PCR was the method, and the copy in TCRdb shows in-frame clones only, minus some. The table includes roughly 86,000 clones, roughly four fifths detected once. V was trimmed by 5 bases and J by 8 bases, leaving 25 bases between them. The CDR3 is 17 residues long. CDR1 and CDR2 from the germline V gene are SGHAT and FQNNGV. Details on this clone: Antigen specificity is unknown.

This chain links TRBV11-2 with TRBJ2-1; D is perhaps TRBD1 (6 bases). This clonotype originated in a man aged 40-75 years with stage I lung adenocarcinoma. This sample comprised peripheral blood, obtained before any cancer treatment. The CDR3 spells CASSRSTRDTAAHEQFF. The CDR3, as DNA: TGTGCCAGCAGCCGGAGCACCCGGGACACGGCCGCCCATGAGCAGTTCTTC.